A selection of T cell receptor beta chains follows, all from one sample in a study of beta chain features in type 1 diabetes. Data came from immunoSEQ multiplex PCR; TCRdb stores just in-frame clones and leaves some out. The profile shows about 700,000 clones, over 10% of them singletons. The sample was naive CD4+ T cells from blood. The receptors stem from a man aged 18 to 35 with type 1 diabetes. Both conserved end residues are part of each CDR3.

v_gene	j_gene	CDR3aa
TRBV7-2	TRBJ2-1	CASSFLASHEQFF
TRBV29-1	TRBJ1-1	CSVGDRGGSEAFF
TRBV2	TRBJ2-5	CAAGYQETQYF
TRBV19	TRBJ2-7	CASRTTGSSYEQYF
TRBV18	TRBJ1-2	CASSPSGGGYTF
TRBV5-1	TRBJ2-3	CASSHSSGGSTDTQYF
TRBV14	TRBJ1-2	CASSQIADGYTF
TRBV28	TRBJ2-7	CATRQGVIEQYF
TRBV9	TRBJ1-6	CASSGQGISPLHF
TRBV6-5	TRBJ2-4	CASSYSGRVDKNIQYF
TRBV6-5	TRBJ1-2	CASSYDGTPSNYGYTF
TRBV30	TRBJ1-6	CAWRSANSPLHF
TRBV5-4	TRBJ2-5	CASSLTSGGQETQYF
TRBV2	TRBJ1-4	CASTSAGDGREKLFF
TRBV6-1	TRBJ2-3	CASSPYSSSTDTQYF
TRBV10-3	TRBJ2-5	CAIKENSGAWETQYF
TRBV9	TRBJ2-3	CASSVVGLSSGGSSTDTQYF
TRBV15	TRBJ2-5	CATSSPQEPLQETQYF
TRBV30	TRBJ1-5	CAWTGNSNQPQHF
TRBV5-1	TRBJ1-1	CASKSMTGTEAFF
TRBV9	TRBJ2-2	CASSVPAGTSGAISINTGELFF
TRBV5-1	TRBJ2-1	CASSWSTGHNEQFF